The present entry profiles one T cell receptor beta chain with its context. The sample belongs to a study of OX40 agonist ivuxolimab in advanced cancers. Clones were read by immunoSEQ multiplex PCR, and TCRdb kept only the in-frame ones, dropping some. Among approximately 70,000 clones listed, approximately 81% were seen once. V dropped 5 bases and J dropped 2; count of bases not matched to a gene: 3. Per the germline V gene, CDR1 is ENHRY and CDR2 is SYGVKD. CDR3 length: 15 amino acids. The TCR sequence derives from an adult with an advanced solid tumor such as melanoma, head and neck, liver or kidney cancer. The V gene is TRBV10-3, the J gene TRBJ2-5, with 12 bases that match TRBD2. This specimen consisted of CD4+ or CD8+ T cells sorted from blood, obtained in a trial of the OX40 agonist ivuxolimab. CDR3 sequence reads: CAISFGLAGQETQYF. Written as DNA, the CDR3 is TGTGCCATCAGTTTTGGACTAGCGGGACAAGAGACCCAGTACTTC.